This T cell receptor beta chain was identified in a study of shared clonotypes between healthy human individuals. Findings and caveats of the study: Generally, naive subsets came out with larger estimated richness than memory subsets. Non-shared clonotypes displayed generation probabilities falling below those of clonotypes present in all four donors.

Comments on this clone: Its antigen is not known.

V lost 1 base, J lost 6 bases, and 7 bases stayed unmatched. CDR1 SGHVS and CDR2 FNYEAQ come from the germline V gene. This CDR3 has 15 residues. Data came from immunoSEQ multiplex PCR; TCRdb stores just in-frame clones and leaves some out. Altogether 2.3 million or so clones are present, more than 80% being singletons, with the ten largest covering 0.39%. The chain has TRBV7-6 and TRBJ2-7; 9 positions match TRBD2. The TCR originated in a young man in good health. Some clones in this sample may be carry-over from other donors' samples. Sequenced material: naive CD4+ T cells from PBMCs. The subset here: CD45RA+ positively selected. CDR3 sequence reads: CASSLVGSGSSEQYF. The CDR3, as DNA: TGTGCCAGCAGCTTAGTCGGTAGCGGGAGCAGCGAGCAGTACTTC. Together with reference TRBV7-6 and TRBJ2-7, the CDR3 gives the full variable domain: GAGVSQSPRYKVTKRGQDVALRCDPISGHVSLYWYRQALGQGPEFLTYFNYEAQQDKSGLPNDRFSAERPEGSISTLTIQRTEQRDSAMYRCASSLVGSGSSEQYFGPGTRLTVT.